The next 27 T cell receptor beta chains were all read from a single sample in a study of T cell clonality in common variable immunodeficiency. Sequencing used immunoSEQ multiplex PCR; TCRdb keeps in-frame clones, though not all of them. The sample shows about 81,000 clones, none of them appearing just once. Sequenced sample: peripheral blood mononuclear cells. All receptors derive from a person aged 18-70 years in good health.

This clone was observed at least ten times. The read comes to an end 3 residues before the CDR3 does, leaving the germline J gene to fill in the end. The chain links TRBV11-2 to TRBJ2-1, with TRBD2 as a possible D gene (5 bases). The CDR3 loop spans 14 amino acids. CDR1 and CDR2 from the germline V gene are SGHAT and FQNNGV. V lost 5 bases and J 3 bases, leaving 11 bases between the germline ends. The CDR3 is CASSGSGSYNEQFF. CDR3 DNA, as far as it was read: TGTGCCAGCAGCGGATCGGGGAGCTACAATGAG.

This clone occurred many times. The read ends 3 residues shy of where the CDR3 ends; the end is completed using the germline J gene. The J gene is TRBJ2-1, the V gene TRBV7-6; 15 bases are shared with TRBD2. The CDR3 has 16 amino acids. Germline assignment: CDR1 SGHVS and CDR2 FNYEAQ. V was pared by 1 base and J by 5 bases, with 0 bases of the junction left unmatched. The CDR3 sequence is CASSLGTSGRDNEQFF. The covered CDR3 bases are TGTGCCAGCAGCTTAGGGACTAGCGGGAGGGACAATGAG.

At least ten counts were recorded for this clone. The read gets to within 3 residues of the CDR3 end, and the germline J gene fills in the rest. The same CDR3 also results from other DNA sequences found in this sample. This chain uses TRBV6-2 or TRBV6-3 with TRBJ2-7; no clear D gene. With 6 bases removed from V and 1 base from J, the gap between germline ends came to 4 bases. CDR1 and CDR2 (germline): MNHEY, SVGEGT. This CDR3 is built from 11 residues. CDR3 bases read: TGTGCCAGCAGCCAATCCTACGAG. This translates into CASSQSYE. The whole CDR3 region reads CASSQSYEQYF.

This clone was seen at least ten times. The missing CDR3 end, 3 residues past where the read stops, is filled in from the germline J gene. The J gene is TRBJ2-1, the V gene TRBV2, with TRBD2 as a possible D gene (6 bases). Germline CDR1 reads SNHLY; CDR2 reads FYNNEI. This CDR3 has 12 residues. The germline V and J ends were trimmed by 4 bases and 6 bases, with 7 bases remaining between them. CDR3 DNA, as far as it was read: TGTGCCAGCAGTGGGAGGGGCAATGAG. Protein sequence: CASSGRGNE. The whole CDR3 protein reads CASSGRGNEQFF.

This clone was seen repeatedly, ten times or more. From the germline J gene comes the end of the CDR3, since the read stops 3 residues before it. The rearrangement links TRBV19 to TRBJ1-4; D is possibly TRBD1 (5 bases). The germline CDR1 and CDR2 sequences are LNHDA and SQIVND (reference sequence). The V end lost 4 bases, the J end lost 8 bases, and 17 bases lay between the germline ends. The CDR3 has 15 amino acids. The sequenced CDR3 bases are TGTGCCAGTAGTAATCGACAGATGGTAGACGAAAAA. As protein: CASSNRQMVDEK. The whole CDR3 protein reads CASSNRQMVDEKLFF.

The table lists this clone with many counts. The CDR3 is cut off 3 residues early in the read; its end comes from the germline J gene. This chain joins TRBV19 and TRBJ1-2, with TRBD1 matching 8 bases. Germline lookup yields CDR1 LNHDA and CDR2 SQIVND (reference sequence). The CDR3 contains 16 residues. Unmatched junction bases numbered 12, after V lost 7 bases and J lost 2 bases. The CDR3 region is CASTYLRDRPNYGYTF. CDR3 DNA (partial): TGTGCCAGTACCTACCTTAGGGACAGGCCAAACTATGGC.

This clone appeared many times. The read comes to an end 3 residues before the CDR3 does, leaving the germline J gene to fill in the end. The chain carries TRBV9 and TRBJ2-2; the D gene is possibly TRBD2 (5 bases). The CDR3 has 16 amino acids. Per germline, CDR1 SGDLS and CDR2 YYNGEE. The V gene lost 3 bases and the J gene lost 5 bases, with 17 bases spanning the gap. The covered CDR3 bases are TGTGCCAGCAGCGAGCGACTATACGATTTAACCGGGGAG. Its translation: CASSERLYDLTGE. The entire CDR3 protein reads CASSERLYDLTGELFF.

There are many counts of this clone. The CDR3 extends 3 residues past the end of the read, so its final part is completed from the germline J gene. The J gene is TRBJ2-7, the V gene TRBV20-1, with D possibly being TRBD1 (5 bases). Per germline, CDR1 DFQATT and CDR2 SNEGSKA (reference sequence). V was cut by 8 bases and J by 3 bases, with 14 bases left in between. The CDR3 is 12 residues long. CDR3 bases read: TGCAGTTGGAAGGGGCGAGACTACGAG. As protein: CSWKGRDYE. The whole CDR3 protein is CSWKGRDYEQYF.

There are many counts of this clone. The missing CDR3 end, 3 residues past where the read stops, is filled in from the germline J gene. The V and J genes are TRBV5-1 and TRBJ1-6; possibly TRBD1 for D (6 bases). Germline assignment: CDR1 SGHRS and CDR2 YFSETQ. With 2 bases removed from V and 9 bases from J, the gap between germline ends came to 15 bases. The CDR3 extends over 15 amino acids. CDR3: CASSFLEDSGSPLHF. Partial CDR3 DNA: TGCGCCAGCAGCTTTCTGGAGGACAGTGGTTCACCC.

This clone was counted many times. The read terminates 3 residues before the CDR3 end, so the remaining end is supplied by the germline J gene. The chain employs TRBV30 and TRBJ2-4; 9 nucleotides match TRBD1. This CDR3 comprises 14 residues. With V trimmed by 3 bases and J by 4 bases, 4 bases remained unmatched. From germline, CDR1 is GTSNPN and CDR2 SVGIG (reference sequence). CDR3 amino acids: CAWRVQGAKNIQYF. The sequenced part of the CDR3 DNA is TGTGCCTGGAGGGTACAGGGGGCAAAAAACATT.

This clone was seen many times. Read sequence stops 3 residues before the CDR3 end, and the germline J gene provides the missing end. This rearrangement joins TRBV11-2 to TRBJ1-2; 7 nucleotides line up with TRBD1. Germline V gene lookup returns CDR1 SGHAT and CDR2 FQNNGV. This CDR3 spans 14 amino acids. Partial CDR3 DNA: TGTGCCAGCAGCTCACTTCGGACAGGTCAGGGC. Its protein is CASSSLRTGQG. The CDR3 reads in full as CASSSLRTGQGYTF.

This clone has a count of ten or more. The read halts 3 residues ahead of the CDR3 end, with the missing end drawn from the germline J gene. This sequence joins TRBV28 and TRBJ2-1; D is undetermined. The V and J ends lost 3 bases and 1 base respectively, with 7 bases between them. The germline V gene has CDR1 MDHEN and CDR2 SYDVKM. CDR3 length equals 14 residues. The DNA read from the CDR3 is TGTGCCAGCAGTTTCGTACAGTCCTACAATGAG. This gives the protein CASSFVQSYNE. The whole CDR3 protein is CASSFVQSYNEQFF.

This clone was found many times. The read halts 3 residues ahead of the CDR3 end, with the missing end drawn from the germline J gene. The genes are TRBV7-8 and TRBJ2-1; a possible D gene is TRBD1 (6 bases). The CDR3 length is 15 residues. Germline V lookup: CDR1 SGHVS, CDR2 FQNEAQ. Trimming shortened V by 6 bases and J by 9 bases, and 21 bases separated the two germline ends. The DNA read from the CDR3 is TGTGCCAGCAGTTTAACCCAGGGGCCTTCGGGTGAG. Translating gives CASSLTQGPSGE. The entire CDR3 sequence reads CASSLTQGPSGEQFF.

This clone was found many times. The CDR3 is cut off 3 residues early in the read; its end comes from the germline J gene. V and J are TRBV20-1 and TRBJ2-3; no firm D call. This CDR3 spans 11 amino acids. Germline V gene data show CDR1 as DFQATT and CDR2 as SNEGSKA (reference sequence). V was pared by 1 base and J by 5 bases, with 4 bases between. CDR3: CSARGQDTQYF. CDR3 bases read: TGCAGTGCTAGAGGACAAGATACG.

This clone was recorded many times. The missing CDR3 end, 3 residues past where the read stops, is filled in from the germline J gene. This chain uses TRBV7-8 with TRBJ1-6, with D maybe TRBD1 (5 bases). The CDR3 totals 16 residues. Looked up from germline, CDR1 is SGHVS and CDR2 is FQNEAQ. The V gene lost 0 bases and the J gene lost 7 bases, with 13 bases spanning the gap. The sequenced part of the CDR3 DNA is TGTGCCAGCAGCTTAGCCGGGCCAGGGCACAATTCACCC. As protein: CASSLAGPGHNSP. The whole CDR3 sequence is CASSLAGPGHNSPLHF.

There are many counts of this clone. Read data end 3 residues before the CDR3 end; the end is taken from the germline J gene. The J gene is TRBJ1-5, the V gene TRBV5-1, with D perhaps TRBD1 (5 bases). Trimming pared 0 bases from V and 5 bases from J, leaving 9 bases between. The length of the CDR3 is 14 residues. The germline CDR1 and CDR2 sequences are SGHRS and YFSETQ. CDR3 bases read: TGCGCCAGCAGCTTGGGGCAGGGCTATCAGCCC. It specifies CASSLGQGYQP. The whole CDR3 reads CASSLGQGYQPQHF.

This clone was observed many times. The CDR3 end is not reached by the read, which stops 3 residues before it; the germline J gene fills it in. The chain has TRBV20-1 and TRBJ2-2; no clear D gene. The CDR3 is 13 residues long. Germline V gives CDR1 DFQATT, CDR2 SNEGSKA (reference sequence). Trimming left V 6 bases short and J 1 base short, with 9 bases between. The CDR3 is CSAGGQNTGELFF. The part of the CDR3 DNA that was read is TGCAGTGCAGGTGGGCAGAACACCGGGGAG.

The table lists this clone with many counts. CDR3 DNA (partial): TGTGCCAGCAGCCAACTAAGCGCTGGAGAAGAGACC. Protein sequence: CASSQLSAGEET. The entire CDR3 protein reads CASSQLSAGEETQYF. The chain carries TRBV7-8 and TRBJ2-5; D call uncertain. The read halts 3 residues ahead of the CDR3 end, with the missing end drawn from the germline J gene. Between the trimmed V and J ends, which lost 5 bases and 3 bases, there was a span of 16 bases. Germline values: CDR1 SGHVS, CDR2 FQNEAQ. This CDR3 is built from 15 residues. The variable domain in full, completed from reference TRBV7-8 and TRBJ2-5, reads GAGVSQSPRYKVAKRGQDVALRCDPISGHVSLFWYQQALGQGPEFLTYFQNEAQLDKSGLPSDRFFAERPEGSVSTLKIQRTQQEDSAVYLCASSQLSAGEETQYFGPGTRLLVL.

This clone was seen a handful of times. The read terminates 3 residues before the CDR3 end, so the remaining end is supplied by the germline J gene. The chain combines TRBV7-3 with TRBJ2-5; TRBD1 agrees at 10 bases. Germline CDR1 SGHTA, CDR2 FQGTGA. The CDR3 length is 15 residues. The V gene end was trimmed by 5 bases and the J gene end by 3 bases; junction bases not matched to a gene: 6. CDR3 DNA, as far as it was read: TGTGCCAGCAGCACCCTAGGGACAGGGGAAGAGACC. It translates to CASSTLGTGEET. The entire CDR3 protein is CASSTLGTGEETQYF.

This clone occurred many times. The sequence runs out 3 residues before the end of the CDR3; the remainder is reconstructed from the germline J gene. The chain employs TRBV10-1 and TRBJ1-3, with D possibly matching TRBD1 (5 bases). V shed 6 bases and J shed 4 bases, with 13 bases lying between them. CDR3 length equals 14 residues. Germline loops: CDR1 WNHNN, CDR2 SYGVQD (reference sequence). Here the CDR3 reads CASSAGTMGNTIYF. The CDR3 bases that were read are TGCGCCAGCAGCGCGGGGACCATGGGAAACACC.

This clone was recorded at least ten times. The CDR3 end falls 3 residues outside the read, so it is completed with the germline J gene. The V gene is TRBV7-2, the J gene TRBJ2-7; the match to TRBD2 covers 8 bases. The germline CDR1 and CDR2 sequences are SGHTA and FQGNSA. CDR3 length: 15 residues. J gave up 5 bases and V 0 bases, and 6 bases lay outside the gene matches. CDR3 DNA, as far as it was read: TGTGCCAGCAGCTTAGCGGGGCTAGCGGGTAACGAG. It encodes CASSLAGLAGNE. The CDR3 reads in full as CASSLAGLAGNEQYF. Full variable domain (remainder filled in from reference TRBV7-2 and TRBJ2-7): GAGVSQSPSNKVTEKGKDVELRCDPISGHTALYWYRQSLGQGLEFLIYFQGNSAPDKSGLPSDRFSAERTGGSVSTLTIQRTQQEDSAVYLCASSLAGLAGNEQYFGPGTRLTVT.

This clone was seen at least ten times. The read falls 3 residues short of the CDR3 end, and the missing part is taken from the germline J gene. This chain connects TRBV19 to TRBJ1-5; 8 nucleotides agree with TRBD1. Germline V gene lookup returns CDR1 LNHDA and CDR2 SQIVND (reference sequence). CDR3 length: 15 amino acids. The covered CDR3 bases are TGTGCCAGTAGTACTGGGGCAGGGGGCGCGCATCCC. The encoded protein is CASSTGAGGAHP. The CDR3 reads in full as CASSTGAGGAHPQHF.

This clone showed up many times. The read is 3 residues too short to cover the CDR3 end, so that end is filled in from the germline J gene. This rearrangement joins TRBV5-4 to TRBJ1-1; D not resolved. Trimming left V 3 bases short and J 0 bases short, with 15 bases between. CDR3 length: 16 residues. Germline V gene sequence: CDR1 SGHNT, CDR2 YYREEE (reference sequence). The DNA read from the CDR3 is TGTGCCAGCAGCTCCGACACTGCCAATATGAACACTGAA. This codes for CASSSDTANMNTE. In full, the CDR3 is CASSSDTANMNTEAFF.

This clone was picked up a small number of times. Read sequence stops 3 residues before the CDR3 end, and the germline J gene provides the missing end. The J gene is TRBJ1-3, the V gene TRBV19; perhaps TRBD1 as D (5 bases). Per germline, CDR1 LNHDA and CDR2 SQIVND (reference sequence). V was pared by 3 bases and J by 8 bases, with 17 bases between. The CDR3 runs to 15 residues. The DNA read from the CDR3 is TGTGCCAGTAGTATTGGCGGGGCCGCCTGGGACACC. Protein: CASSIGGAAWDT. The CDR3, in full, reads CASSIGGAAWDTIYF.

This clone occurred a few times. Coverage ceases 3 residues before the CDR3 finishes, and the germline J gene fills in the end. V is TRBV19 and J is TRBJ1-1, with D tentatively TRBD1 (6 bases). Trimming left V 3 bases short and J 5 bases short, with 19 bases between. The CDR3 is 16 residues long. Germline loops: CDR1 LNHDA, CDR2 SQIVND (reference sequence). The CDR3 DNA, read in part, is TGTGCCAGTAGTATTAGGGGGGGGCAGGCTGCGACTGAA. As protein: CASSIRGGQAATE. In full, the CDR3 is CASSIRGGQAATEAFF.

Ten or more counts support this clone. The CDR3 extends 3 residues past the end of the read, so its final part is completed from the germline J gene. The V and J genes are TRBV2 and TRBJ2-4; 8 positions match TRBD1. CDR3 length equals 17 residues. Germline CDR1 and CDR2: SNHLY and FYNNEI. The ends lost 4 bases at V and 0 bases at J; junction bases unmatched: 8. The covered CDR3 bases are TGTGCCAGCAGTGCCTTCAGGGGGCATCTAGCCAAAAACATT. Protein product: CASSAFRGHLAKNI. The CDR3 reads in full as CASSAFRGHLAKNIQYF.

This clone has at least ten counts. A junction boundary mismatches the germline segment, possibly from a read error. The CDR3 here is CASSQGVSGRGNEQFF. Partial CDR3 DNA: TGCGCCAGCAGCCAAGGTGTTAGCGGGAGAGGCAATGAG. The chain employs TRBV4-2 and TRBJ2-1; 9 nucleotides match TRBD2. The read gets to within 3 residues of the CDR3 end, and the germline J gene fills in the rest. The CDR3 is made up of 16 amino acids. Looked up from germline, CDR1 is LGHNA and CDR2 is YNFKEQ.